Sequencing of this TCR beta chain was carried out in a study of blood T cells in healthy people across ages. Then a second PCR, running roughly 7 to 11 cycles, was carried out with a sample-barcoded 5' primer and a J-beta primer mix. From each sample, at least 2.5 million paired-end reads containing CDR3 were obtained. MiXCR, applied by TCRdb to the 5' RACE reads, yields one record per CDR3 protein. The sample has over 1,300,000 distinct CDR3 sequences, approximately 59% seen once. In the case of this clonotype: The antigen is not known.

V lost 1 base and J 7 bases, leaving 5 bases between the germline ends. The CDR3 covers 12 residues. Germline loops: CDR1 MNHEY, CDR2 SVGAGI. Notes on the study in general: The study found more naive CD4+ cells and higher diversity in long-lived than aged donors.

This sequence originates from a man in his late teens or twenties in good health. Sample: blood. The chain joins TRBV6-5 to TRBJ2-1; D is undetermined. In nucleotides, the CDR3 is TGTGCCAGCAGTTACTTCAGAAATGAGCAGTTCTTC. This translates into CASSYFRNEQFF.